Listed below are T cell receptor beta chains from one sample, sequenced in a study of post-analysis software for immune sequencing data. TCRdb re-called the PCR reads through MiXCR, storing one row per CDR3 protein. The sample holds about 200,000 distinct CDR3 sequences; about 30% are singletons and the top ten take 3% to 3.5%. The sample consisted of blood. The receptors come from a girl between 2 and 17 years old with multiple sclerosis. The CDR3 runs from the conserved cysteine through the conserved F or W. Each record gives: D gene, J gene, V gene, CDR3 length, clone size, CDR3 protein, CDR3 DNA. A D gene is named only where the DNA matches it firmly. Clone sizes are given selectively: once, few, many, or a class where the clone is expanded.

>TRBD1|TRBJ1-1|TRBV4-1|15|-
CASSQETGMNTEAFF
TGCGCCAGCAGCCAAGAGACAGGGATGAACACTGAAGCTTTCTTT
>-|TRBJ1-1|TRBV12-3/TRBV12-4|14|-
CASSLAGARTEAFF
TGTGCCAGCAGTTTAGCAGGGGCTAGGACTGAAGCTTTCTTT
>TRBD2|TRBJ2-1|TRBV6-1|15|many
CASSQGLAGNNEQFF
TGTGCCAGCAGCCAAGGACTAGCGGGGAACAATGAGCAGTTCTTC
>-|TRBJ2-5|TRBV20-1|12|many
CSAPGNQETQYF
TGCAGTGCTCCGGGCAACCAAGAGACCCAGTACTTC
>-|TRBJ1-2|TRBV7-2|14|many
CASSLVLSQAGYTF
TGTGCCAGCAGCTTAGTTCTGTCGCAGGCTGGCTACACCTTC
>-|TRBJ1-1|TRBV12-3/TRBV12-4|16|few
CASSRGTGLGETEAFF
TGTGCCAGCAGTCGCGGGACTGGATTGGGTGAGACTGAAGCTTTCTTT
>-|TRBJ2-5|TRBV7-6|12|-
CASSLRYNEQYF
TGTGCCAGCAGCCTACGGTACAATGAGCAGTACTTC
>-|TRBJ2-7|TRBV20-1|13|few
CSAPRPSSYEQYF
TGCAGTGCTCCTCGACCAAGCTCCTACGAGCAGTACTTC
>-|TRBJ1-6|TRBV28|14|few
CASSYSSKDSPLHF
TGTGCCAGCAGTTACTCCTCCAAGGATTCACCCCTCCACTTT
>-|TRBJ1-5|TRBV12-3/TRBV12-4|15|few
CASRSGGGWRQPQHF
TGTGCCAGCAGATCTGGGGGAGGGTGGCGTCAGCCCCAGCATTTT
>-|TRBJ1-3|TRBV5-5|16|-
CASSLVGRGSGNTIYF
TGTGCCAGCAGCTTGGTGGGACGGGGCTCTGGAAACACCATATATTTT
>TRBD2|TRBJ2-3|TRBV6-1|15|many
CASSRLAEGADTQYF
TGTGCCAGCAGTAGGCTAGCGGAAGGGGCGGATACGCAGTATTTT
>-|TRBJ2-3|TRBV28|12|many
CATMRRSDTQYF
TGTGCCACTATGCGCCGGTCAGATACGCAGTATTTT
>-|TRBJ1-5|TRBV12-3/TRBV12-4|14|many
CASSPPGGNQPQHF
TGTGCCAGCAGTCCCCCGGGGGGCAATCAGCCCCAGCATTTT
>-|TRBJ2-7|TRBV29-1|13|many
CSALTGALGEQYF
TGCAGCGCCCTGACAGGCGCCCTGGGCGAGCAGTACTTC
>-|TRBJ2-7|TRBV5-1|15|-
CASSLEGGFEGEQYF
TGCGCCAGCAGCTTGGAGGGGGGCTTTGAAGGTGAGCAGTACTTC
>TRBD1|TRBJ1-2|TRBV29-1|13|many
CSARTGGGYGYTF
TGCAGCGCGCGGACAGGGGGCGGCTATGGCTACACCTTC
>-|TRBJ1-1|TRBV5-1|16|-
CASSLATGYQNTEAFF
TGCGCCAGCAGCTTGGCTACAGGGTATCAGAACACTGAAGCTTTCTTT
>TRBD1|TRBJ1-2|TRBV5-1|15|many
CASSLSGTGDIGYTF
TGCGCCAGCAGCTTATCCGGGACAGGGGATATCGGCTACACCTTC
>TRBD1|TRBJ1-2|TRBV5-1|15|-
CASSLGDSPNYGYTF
TGCGCCAGCAGCCTAGGGGACAGCCCTAACTATGGCTACACCTTC
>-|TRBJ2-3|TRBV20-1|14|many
CSARAGTSTDTQYF
TGCAGTGCTAGAGCCGGGACTAGCACAGATACGCAGTATTTT
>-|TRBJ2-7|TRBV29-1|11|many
CSVAASAEQYF
TGCAGCGTTGCGGCTAGCGCCGAGCAGTACTTC
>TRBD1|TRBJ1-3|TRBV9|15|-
CASSGLTGMADTIYF
TGTGCCAGCAGCGGACTGACAGGGATGGCGGACACCATATATTTT
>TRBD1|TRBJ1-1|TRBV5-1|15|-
CASSWGDRSQSEAFF
TGCGCCAGCAGCTGGGGGGACAGGAGCCAGTCGGAAGCTTTCTTT
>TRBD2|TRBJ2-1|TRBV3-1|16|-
CASSVTSGGQYNEQFF
TGTGCCAGCAGCGTGACTAGCGGGGGGCAATACAATGAGCAGTTCTTC